The rows below give T cell receptor beta chains drawn from one sample of a study of cytomegalovirus exposure and HLA in healthy donors. Libraries were prepared by immunoSEQ multiplex PCR; TCRdb keeps only in-frame clonotypes and omits some of them. This table holds approximately 160,000 clones, around 79% found once. Specimen: PBMCs. The receptors were sampled from a woman between 40 and 55 years old in good health and CMV-seropositive. Both conserved end residues are trimmed from each CDR3. Each record gives: CDR3 protein, V gene, D gene, J gene. D genes are given only for firm matches.

CDR3aa: ASSFRGTANTGELF
v_gene: TRBV13
d_gene: NA
j_gene: TRBJ2-2

CDR3aa: ASSSRLAGGPIYEQF
v_gene: TRBV5-1
d_gene: TRBD2
j_gene: TRBJ2-1

CDR3aa: ASSQAGTVNTGELF
v_gene: TRBV4-2
d_gene: TRBD1
j_gene: TRBJ2-2

CDR3aa: ASSIQGNYEQY
v_gene: TRBV19
d_gene: NA
j_gene: TRBJ2-7

CDR3aa: ATRTGGADTQY
v_gene: TRBV6-5
d_gene: TRBD1
j_gene: TRBJ2-3

CDR3aa: ASSLGTGKTEAF
v_gene: TRBV28
d_gene: TRBD1
j_gene: TRBJ1-1

CDR3aa: ASSLVGQGETQY
v_gene: TRBV28
d_gene: TRBD1
j_gene: TRBJ2-5

CDR3aa: ASSQDRGGTNYGYT
v_gene: TRBV4-3
d_gene: NA
j_gene: TRBJ1-2

CDR3aa: ASSPRGQGYEQY
v_gene: TRBV7-6
d_gene: TRBD1
j_gene: NA

CDR3aa: ASSQDPAGWEY
v_gene: TRBV4-1
d_gene: NA
j_gene: TRBJ2-3

CDR3aa: ASSESGQGTSGLSGPLSYEQY
v_gene: TRBV10-2
d_gene: TRBD1
j_gene: TRBJ2-7

CDR3aa: ASSYLSQQWGHT
v_gene: TRBV6-6
d_gene: NA
j_gene: TRBJ1-2

CDR3aa: ASSPSGTGNYGYT
v_gene: TRBV18
d_gene: NA
j_gene: TRBJ1-2

CDR3aa: ASSPPGHQSTDTQY
v_gene: TRBV23-1
d_gene: NA
j_gene: TRBJ2-3

CDR3aa: ASSLDRVGEQY
v_gene: TRBV5-4
d_gene: NA
j_gene: TRBJ2-7

CDR3aa: ASSPQNRQETQY
v_gene: TRBV18
d_gene: NA
j_gene: TRBJ2-5

CDR3aa: ASSLASGNQPQH
v_gene: TRBV7-2
d_gene: NA
j_gene: TRBJ1-5

CDR3aa: ASSARQGDTEAF
v_gene: TRBV7-2
d_gene: TRBD1
j_gene: TRBJ1-1

CDR3aa: ASSVGQSNEKLF
v_gene: TRBV9
d_gene: NA
j_gene: TRBJ1-4

CDR3aa: ASSPGTGNYGYT
v_gene: TRBV6-4
d_gene: TRBD1
j_gene: TRBJ1-2

CDR3aa: ASSRPGTGGVYGYT
v_gene: TRBV5-5
d_gene: TRBD1
j_gene: TRBJ1-2

CDR3aa: ASSKTGGEIPGELF
v_gene: TRBV7-9
d_gene: TRBD1
j_gene: TRBJ2-2

CDR3aa: ASSFAGGISYEQY
v_gene: TRBV19
d_gene: NA
j_gene: TRBJ2-7

CDR3aa: ASSLGQGTEQY
v_gene: TRBV11-2
d_gene: NA
j_gene: TRBJ2-7

CDR3aa: ASSVGGEQF
v_gene: TRBV9
d_gene: NA
j_gene: TRBJ2-1

CDR3aa: ASSMDRENGYT
v_gene: TRBV6-6
d_gene: TRBD1
j_gene: TRBJ1-2

CDR3aa: ASSESTGGGQPQH
v_gene: TRBV9
d_gene: TRBD1
j_gene: TRBJ1-5

CDR3aa: ASSSGEYGYT
v_gene: TRBV28
d_gene: NA
j_gene: TRBJ1-2

CDR3aa: ASSYSWEGSTDTQY
v_gene: TRBV6-5
d_gene: TRBD2
j_gene: TRBJ2-3